What follows are 12 T cell receptor beta chains derived from one specimen sequenced in a study of post-analysis software for immune sequencing data. The study's findings and limits: Relative to controls, patients had roughly five TRBV segments at higher frequency, with TRBV5-6, TRBV5-1 and TRBV20-1 among these.

Tagging with unique molecular identifiers was a feature of the TCR beta cDNA libraries. TCRdb itself ran the PCR reads through MiXCR, one entry per CDR3 protein. The top ten clones hold more than 0.55% of a sample with about 800,000 distinct CDR3 sequences, approximately 30% of them seen once. What these receptors recognize is not known. The source material was blood. These receptors were obtained from a girl aged 10 to 17 with multiple sclerosis.

This clonotype has more than one count but fewer than ten. The chain joins TRBV12-3 or TRBV12-4 to TRBJ2-7; D is undetermined. The CDR3 consists of 13 residues. V lost 3 bases and J 3 bases, leaving 9 bases between the germline ends. Here the CDR3 DNA reads TGTGCCAGCAGTTTTGCAGAAAACTACGAGCAGTACTTC. This gives the protein CASSFAENYEQYF.

The DNA for the CDR3 is TGTGCCAGCAGTCGAAGCATAAACGGGACAGGCCTAGGTGCCTACGAGCAGTACTTC. This encodes CASSRSINGTGLGAYEQYF. The chain combines TRBV6-1 with TRBJ2-7; 8 bases agree with TRBD1. The CDR3 is 19 amino acids. Germline trimming cut 5 bases from V and 2 bases from J; bases unmatched to any gene: 20. Germline values: CDR1 MNHNS, CDR2 SASEGT.

J is TRBJ2-5 and V is TRBV2; D is perhaps TRBD2 (5 bases). V gave up 6 bases and J gave up 2 bases, with 13 bases separating them. Germline V CDR1 and CDR2: SNHLY, FYNNEI. The CDR3 sequence is 14 residues long. In DNA, the CDR3 is TGTGCCAGCAGGGTCAGAGGGCGTCAAGAGACCCAGTACTTC. Its translation is CASRVRGRQETQYF.

The chain's CDR3 is CAIGSGDRSYEQYF. In nucleotides, the CDR3 is TGTGCCATCGGTTCCGGGGACAGGTCCTACGAGCAGTACTTC. The chain joins TRBV10-3 to TRBJ2-7; TRBD1 agrees at 8 bases. The CDR3 length is 14 residues. CDR1 and CDR2 from the germline V gene are ENHRY and SYGVKD. V was clipped by 8 bases and J by 1 base; unmatched bases: 7.

This chain links TRBV5-8 with TRBJ2-4; no firm D call. Trimming took off 4 bases at V and 0 bases at J, with 11 bases between the two ends. Germline loops: CDR1 SGHTS, CDR2 YDEGEE. The CDR3 consists of 15 residues. CDR3: CASSGLVQAKNIQYF. The DNA of the CDR3 is TGTGCCAGCAGCGGCCTGGTCCAAGCCAAAAACATTCAGTACTTC.

Only one count was recorded for this clonotype. Its ends do not fully match the called genes, so a read error is possible. This sequence joins TRBV4-1 and TRBJ2-1; D unclear. CDR3 length: 17 amino acids. Germline V lookup: CDR1 MGHRA, CDR2 YSYEKL. This CDR3 is CASSQGLARSSYNGQFF. CDR3 in DNA: TGCGCCAGCAGCCAAGGGTTGGCGCGAAGCTCCTACAATGGGCAGTTCTTC.

This clonotype was counted only a few times. The chain combines TRBV29-1 with TRBJ2-2; 10 bases match TRBD1. V gave up 7 bases and J gave up 5 bases; unmatched junction bases: 4. The germline V gene encodes CDR1 SQVTM and CDR2 ANQGSEA. This CDR3 comprises 13 residues. The CDR3 loop reads CSAWGQGTGELFF. CDR3 in DNA: TGCAGCGCTTGGGGACAGGGGACCGGGGAGCTGTTTTTT.

At least ten counts were recorded for this clonotype. This rearrangement joins TRBV6-5 to TRBJ1-2, with a possible D match to TRBD1 (5 bases). Trimming shortened V by 7 bases and J by 4 bases, and 10 bases separated the two germline ends. This CDR3 has 12 amino acids. The V gene's germline CDR1 is MNHEY and CDR2 SVGAGI. In DNA, the CDR3 is TGTGCCAGCACCTCCGGGGCCTATGGCTACACCTTC. Encoded protein: CASTSGAYGYTF.

The table lists this clonotype with a few counts. The chain carries TRBV6-1 and TRBJ2-7, with D possibly matching TRBD2 (7 bases). This CDR3 contains 14 residues. Germline V gives CDR1 MNHNS, CDR2 SASEGT. V lost 5 bases and J lost 3, with 14 bases in between. The CDR3 coding sequence is TGTGCCAGCAGTAAGAGGGGGGGGGACTACGAGCAGTACTTC. Amino acids: CASSKRGGDYEQYF.

This chain joins TRBV12-3 or TRBV12-4 and TRBJ1-1, with D perhaps matching TRBD1 (6 bases). This CDR3 region has 12 residues. Deletions cut 4 bases from V and 9 bases from J, with 12 bases between. The CDR3 DNA is TGTGCCAGCAGTTCGACATGGGGGCAAGCTTTCTTT. Protein: CASSSTWGQAFF.

This rearrangement joins TRBV20-1 to TRBJ2-3; 12 positions agree with TRBD2. The CDR3 sequence is 19 residues long. Germline loops: CDR1 DFQATT, CDR2 SNEGSKA (reference sequence). V lost 2 bases to trimming and J lost 6 bases; unmatched junction nucleotides: 18. The CDR3 protein is CSARSRGGGLAGPRDTQYF. CDR3 in DNA: TGCAGTGCTAGATCAAGGGGGGGTGGACTAGCGGGACCCAGGGATACGCAGTATTTT.

This clonotype was seen a few times. The genes are TRBV7-2 and TRBJ2-4; 13 bases line up with TRBD2. TRBJ2-7 explains the end of the DNA better; the J call may be wrong. The CDR3 runs to 15 residues. The V gene's germline CDR1 is SGHTA and CDR2 FQGNSA. The CDR3 DNA is TGTGCCAGCAGCTTATCTGGACTAGCGGGAGCCGAGCAGTACTTC. Its translation is CASSLSGLAGAEQYF.